The 17 T cell receptor beta chains below were found in one sample sequenced in a study of blood T cell repertoires in COVID-19. Assay used: immunoSEQ multiplex PCR; TCRdb lists only in-frame clones, some missing. The data hold tens of thousands of clones, with roughly 80% observed a single time. Specimen: peripheral blood. The receptors originated from a human donor in a cohort sampled during active COVID-19.

This rearrangement joins TRBV12-3 or TRBV12-4 to TRBJ1-1, with 7 positions matching TRBD1. The CDR3 contains 13 residues. V lost 8 bases, J lost 4 bases, and 7 bases stayed unmatched. The CDR3 sequence: CASRQGFSTEAFF. CDR3 coding DNA: TGTGCCAGCCGACAGGGTTTCAGCACTGAAGCTTTCTTT.

The V call is TRBV4-1, the J call TRBJ2-1; tentatively, D is TRBD2 (6 bases). The CDR3 length is 17 residues. Deletions cut 1 base from V and 0 bases from J, with 13 bases between. The V gene's germline CDR1 is MGHRA and CDR2 YSYEKL. The CDR3 sequence: CASSQGKLASSYNEQFF. CDR3 DNA sequence: TGCGCCAGCAGCCAAGGTAAACTAGCCAGCTCCTACAATGAGCAGTTCTTC.

This sequence joins TRBV7-9 and TRBJ2-2; TRBD2 might be the D (6 bases). The V end was cut by 7 bases, the J end by 2 bases, with 20 bases between. The length of the CDR3 is 17 residues. In germline, CDR1 is SEHNR, CDR2 FQNEAQ (reference sequence). In DNA form, the CDR3 reads TGTGCCAGCACCCCCTCCTGGGGGAGGAAAAACACCGGGGAGCTGTTTTTT. Amino acids: CASTPSWGRKNTGELFF.

In its sample, this clone was seen a few times. This chain connects TRBV28 to TRBJ2-2; possibly TRBD2 for D (6 bases). Between the trimmed V and J ends, which lost 3 bases and 4 bases, there was a span of 12 bases. Germline CDR1 is MDHEN and CDR2 is SYDVKM. This CDR3 is built from 15 residues. CDR3 DNA: TGTGCCAGCAGTTTGGAACTAGCCCTCACCGGGGAGCTGTTTTTT. This gives the protein CASSLELALTGELFF.

The rearrangement joins TRBV29-1 to TRBJ1-1, with D possibly being TRBD1 (5 bases). Looked up from germline, CDR1 is SQVTM and CDR2 is ANQGSEA. CDR3 length equals 12 residues. V gave up 7 bases and J gave up 7 bases, with 16 bases separating them. The DNA of the CDR3 is TGCAGCGCAAAGAGACAGCAACTTGAAGCTTTCTTT. It codes for CSAKRQQLEAFF.

V is TRBV6-2 or TRBV6-3 and J is TRBJ2-1; TRBD1 agrees at 7 bases. This CDR3 comprises 15 residues. J gave up 8 bases and V 6 bases, and 13 bases lay outside the gene matches. CDR1 and CDR2 from the germline V gene are MNHEY and SVGEGT. CDR3 protein: CASSITGDKDDEQFF. CDR3 DNA: TGTGCCAGCAGCATCACAGGGGACAAAGACGATGAGCAGTTCTTC.

The chain is built from TRBV18 and TRBJ2-7; 11 bases are a match to TRBD1. The CDR3 spans 14 residues. CDR1 KGHSH and CDR2 LQKENI come from the germline V gene. The J segment lost 4 bases and the V segment lost 4 bases, leaving 3 bases of the junction unmatched. The CDR3 sequence: CASSRDRGRYEQYF. The CDR3 DNA reads TGTGCCAGCTCACGGGACAGGGGGAGGTACGAGCAGTACTTC.

The J gene is TRBJ2-5, the V gene TRBV5-4; D possibly corresponds to TRBD2 (5 bases). V lost 4 bases and J lost 1, with 11 bases in between. The germline V gene has CDR1 SGHNT and CDR2 YYREEE (reference sequence). The CDR3 spans 14 residues. CDR3: CASSPTRSQETQYF. DNA for the CDR3: TGTGCCAGCAGCCCTACTAGAAGCCAAGAGACCCAGTACTTC.

This chain links TRBV2 with TRBJ2-2; TRBD2 agrees at 9 bases. J gave up 1 base and V 4 bases, and 1 base lay outside the gene matches. CDR1 and CDR2 (germline): SNHLY, FYNNEI. The CDR3 length is 15 residues. CDR3 residues: CASSGTSVNTGELFF. In nucleotides, the CDR3 is TGTGCCAGCAGTGGGACTAGCGTGAACACCGGGGAGCTGTTTTTT.

The J gene is TRBJ2-7, the V gene TRBV7-3, with 9 bases matching TRBD1. Trimming removed 5 bases from V and 2 bases from J; junction bases left unmatched: 7. CDR1 is SGHTA, CDR2 FQGTGA, per germline. There are 15 residues in the CDR3. Here the CDR3 reads CASSTSGTGPYEQYF. The CDR3 coding sequence is TGTGCCAGCAGCACCTCCGGGACAGGGCCCTACGAGCAGTACTTC.

The chain has TRBV14 and TRBJ2-6, with 7 bases identical to TRBD1. This CDR3 contains 19 residues. The ends lost 3 bases at V and 2 bases at J; junction bases unmatched: 13. CDR1 is SGHDN and CDR2 is FVKESK in the germline V gene. CDR3 DNA: TGTGCCAGCAGCCAGGATGACTTCGTAACAGGGGCTGGGGCCAACGTCCTGACTTTC. Its translation: CASSQDDFVTGAGANVLTF.

The chain has TRBV2 and TRBJ1-4; TRBD1 is a possible D gene (5 bases). CDR3 length: 14 residues. The germline gives CDR1 SNHLY, CDR2 FYNNEI. The V gene lost 6 bases and the J gene lost 8 bases, with 16 bases spanning the gap. The CDR3 DNA reads TGTGCCAGCAGAGTGGTAGGGGAGGCAGAAAAACTGTTTTTT. It translates to CASRVVGEAEKLFF.

V usage is TRBV5-8 and J usage is TRBJ1-5; maybe TRBD1 (5 bases). The germline CDR1 and CDR2 sequences are SGHTS and YDEGEE. The CDR3 covers 17 residues. V lost 0 bases and J lost 7, with 20 bases in between. The CDR3 sequence is CASSLGRRGSFRQPQHF. The CDR3 coding sequence is TGTGCCAGCAGCTTGGGCCGAAGGGGTTCGTTTCGGCAGCCCCAGCATTTT.

In nucleotides, the CDR3 is TGCGCCAGCAGCTTGGGGACAGGGGGCGCGTTGGGCTATGGCTACACCTTC. Amino acids: CASSLGTGGALGYGYTF. The rearrangement links TRBV5-1 to TRBJ1-2; 11 positions agree with TRBD1. V trimming: 0 bases; J trimming: 4 bases; junction bases outside the gene matches: 8. CDR1 SGHRS and CDR2 YFSETQ come from the germline V gene. This CDR3 spans 17 amino acids.

This clone was seen a single time. The rearrangement uses TRBV19 and TRBJ2-4, with TRBD2 identical over 13 bases. The junction had 5 bases not matched to a gene; V was cut back by 3 bases and J by 9 bases. The CDR3 spans 15 residues. The germline CDR1 and CDR2 sequences are LNHDA and SQIVND (reference sequence). The CDR3: CASSITSGGESIQYF. The CDR3, as DNA: TGTGCCAGTAGTATTACTAGCGGGGGGGAGAGCATTCAGTACTTC.

This rearrangement joins TRBV6-6 to TRBJ2-3; D is unclear. Germline CDR1 is MNHNY and CDR2 is SVGAGI (reference sequence). Trimming removed 8 bases at V and 6 bases at J, with 9 bases between. The CDR3 is 11 residues long. The CDR3 sequence: CASGLGDTQYF. CDR3 DNA sequence: TGTGCCAGCGGGCTCGGTGATACGCAGTATTTT.

The gene calls are TRBV7-6 and TRBJ2-1; a weak D match, TRBD1 (5 bases). Germline CDR1 SGHVS, CDR2 FNYEAQ. CDR3 length: 13 residues. V lost 3 bases to trimming and J lost 9 bases, with 12 bases between them. CDR3 nucleotide sequence: TGTGCCAGCAGCTTGACAGACAGTAGTGAGCAGTTCTTC. This sequence encodes CASSLTDSSEQFF.